These 29 T cell receptor beta chains were sequenced from one sample in a study of cytomegalovirus exposure and HLA in healthy donors. 13 Jbeta primers and 60 Vbeta primers were used for the PCR. The protocol was immunoSEQ multiplex PCR, while the TCRdb copy is restricted to in-frame clones and leaves out a portion. This table holds about 140,000 clones, roughly 75% found once. The sequenced material came from PBMCs. All receptors derive from a man aged 25 to 40 in good health and CMV-seronegative.

The rearrangement links TRBV2 to TRBJ1-3; TRBD1 aligns across 7 bases. The germline CDR1 and CDR2 sequences are SNHLY and FYNNEI. The V segment lost 5 bases and the J segment 4 bases; nucleotides outside the gene matches: 8. This CDR3 contains 15 residues. The CDR3 DNA follows: TGTGCCAGCAGTTTCGACAGGGTGTCAGGAAACACCATATATTTT. Encoded protein: CASSFDRVSGNTIYF.

The chain carries TRBV6-1 and TRBJ1-5, with D possibly TRBD1 on 6 matching bases. Trimming took off 4 bases at V and 0 bases at J, with 22 bases between the two ends. The germline CDR1 and CDR2 sequences are MNHNS and SASEGT. The CDR3 runs 19 residues. CDR3 loop: CASSAGATGTGYSNQPQHF. CDR3 DNA: TGTGCCAGCAGTGCTGGGGCCACAGGGACGGGTTATAGCAATCAGCCCCAGCATTTT.

This clone has only a few counts. V and J are TRBV7-9 and TRBJ2-3; 7 bases line up with TRBD1. CDR3 size: 14 residues. Germline V gene lookup returns CDR1 SEHNR and CDR2 FQNEAQ (reference sequence). V was pared by 5 bases and J by 6 bases, with 8 bases of the junction left unmatched. CDR3 in DNA: TGTGCCAGCAGCCCACAGACAGGGTTGGATACGCAGTATTTT. This sequence encodes CASSPQTGLDTQYF.

V and J are TRBV7-3 and TRBJ2-2; D might be TRBD2 (5 bases). This CDR3 spans 15 amino acids. Germline loops: CDR1 SGHTA, CDR2 FQGTGA. Trimming removed 2 bases at V and 4 bases at J, with 11 bases between. The CDR3 spells CASSLGLASTGELFF. CDR3 DNA sequence: TGTGCCAGCAGCTTAGGGCTAGCTAGCACCGGGGAGCTGTTTTTT.

The chain employs TRBV7-5 and TRBJ1-5; TRBD1 is the table's D call, not checked against the DNA. TRBV7-5 counts as a pseudogene. The CDR3 length is 15 residues. CDR3 protein: CARSFATGKNQPQHF. Written as DNA, the CDR3 is TGTGCCAGAAGCTTCGCGACAGGGAAGAATCAGCCCCAGCATTTT.

V is TRBV19 and J is TRBJ2-7; 8 nucleotides agree with TRBD1. V was clipped by 2 bases and J by 1 base; unmatched bases: 4. Per the germline V gene, CDR1 is LNHDA and CDR2 is SQIVND (reference sequence). The CDR3 sequence is 15 residues long. The CDR3 loop reads CASSIWGQESYEQYF. For the CDR3, the DNA is TGTGCCAGTAGTATATGGGGACAGGAATCCTACGAGCAGTACTTC.

The chain recombines TRBV7-9 with TRBJ2-7; 7 bases fit TRBD1. V trimming: 5 bases; J trimming: 0 bases; junction bases outside the gene matches: 13. Germline loops: CDR1 SEHNR, CDR2 FQNEAQ (reference sequence). CDR3 size: 17 residues. CDR3 coding DNA: TGTGCCAGCAGCCCAGGGACAGCGAGGGGAAGCTCCTACGAGCAGTACTTC. Amino acids: CASSPGTARGSSYEQYF.

The chain links TRBV7-4 to TRBJ2-3; tentatively, D is TRBD2 (6 bases). CDR1 and CDR2 from the germline V gene are SGHVT and SQSDAQ. The CDR3 totals 16 residues. Deletions cut 6 bases from V and 6 bases from J, with 22 bases between. The CDR3 DNA is TGTGCCAGCAGACATGGGGCAGGGACTGTCTTCGATACGCAGTATTTT. The encoded protein is CASRHGAGTVFDTQYF.

This clone was counted between two and nine times. The chain combines TRBV2 with TRBJ2-7; 10 nucleotides line up with TRBD2. J was trimmed by 3 bases and V by 3 bases; bases with no gene match: 8. This CDR3 has 16 amino acids. Per the germline V gene, CDR1 is SNHLY and CDR2 is FYNNEI. CDR3 nucleotide sequence: TGTGCCAGCAGTGAGGGAAAGCGGGGGGGCTTCTACGAGCAGTACTTC. Its protein is CASSEGKRGGFYEQYF.

The rearrangement joins TRBV7-9 to TRBJ2-4; D is possibly TRBD1 (6 bases). Trimming removed 5 bases at V and 8 bases at J, with 16 bases between. This CDR3 is built from 14 residues. The V gene's germline CDR1 is SEHNR and CDR2 FQNEAQ (reference sequence). As DNA, the CDR3 is TGTGCCAGCAGCCCTACAGGGAAGGGCGACATTCAGTACTTC. This encodes CASSPTGKGDIQYF.

This chain links TRBV5-1 with TRBJ2-2; TRBD1 matches 9 bases. CDR1 is SGHRS and CDR2 is YFSETQ in the germline V gene. CDR3 length equals 16 residues. V lost 4 bases to trimming and J lost 3 bases; unmatched junction nucleotides: 7. The CDR3 region is CASSLTGGHYTGELFF. The CDR3 DNA reads TGCGCCAGCAGCCTGACAGGGGGTCACTACACCGGGGAGCTGTTTTTT.

The gene calls are TRBV7-7 and TRBJ2-1, with 12 positions matching TRBD2. The J segment lost 6 bases and the V segment lost 3 bases, leaving 6 bases of the junction unmatched. The CDR3 covers 16 residues. The germline V gene encodes CDR1 SSHAT and CDR2 FNYEAQ (reference sequence). As DNA, the CDR3 is TGTGCCAGCAGCTTGGGAGGACTAGCGGGACTCAATGAGCAGTTCTTC. Translated: CASSLGGLAGLNEQFF.

The chain couples TRBV6-1 to TRBJ2-1; D is possibly TRBD2 (5 bases). CDR1 is MNHNS, CDR2 SASEGT, per germline. This CDR3 is built from 16 residues. V lost 3 bases and J 0 bases, leaving 12 bases between the germline ends. The CDR3, as DNA: TGTGCCAGCAGTGAGAGGGTTCCTTCCTCCTACAATGAGCAGTTCTTC. This translates into CASSERVPSSYNEQFF.

The genes are TRBV5-1 and TRBJ2-3; 14 bases line up with TRBD2. Germline values: CDR1 SGHRS, CDR2 YFSETQ. V shed 4 bases, J shed 2 bases, and the junction held 3 bases outside the gene matches. This CDR3 is built from 16 residues. The CDR3 is CASSPGLAGATDTQYF. The CDR3 DNA is TGCGCCAGCAGCCCGGGACTAGCGGGAGCCACAGATACGCAGTATTTT.

The chain links TRBV7-3 to TRBJ2-1; 10 nucleotides match TRBD2. V shed 5 bases, J shed 3 bases, and the junction held 7 bases outside the gene matches. Germline assignment: CDR1 SGHTA and CDR2 FQGTGA. The CDR3 is made up of 16 amino acids. CDR3 amino acids: CASSQVAGGLYNEQFF. In DNA, the CDR3 is TGTGCCAGCAGCCAAGTAGCGGGAGGCCTCTACAATGAGCAGTTCTTC.

This clone was detected once. The V call is TRBV6-4, the J call TRBJ2-3, with D possibly matching TRBD2 (6 bases). CDR3 length: 16 amino acids. Germline V gene sequence: CDR1 MRHNA, CDR2 SNTAGT. Trimming removed 2 bases at V and 4 bases at J, with 16 bases between. Here the CDR3 DNA reads TGTGCCAGCAGTGACAGAGGCGGGGTTAGCGCAGATACGCAGTATTTT. Encoded protein: CASSDRGGVSADTQYF.

The V call is TRBV9, the J call TRBJ2-7, with D maybe TRBD2 (6 bases). CDR3 length: 16 amino acids. Germline CDR1 SGDLS, CDR2 YYNGEE. V lost 4 bases and J lost 0, with 17 bases in between. The CDR3 DNA follows: TGTGCCAGCAGCCCCCTCGGGGCGGGGACCTCCTACGAGCAGTACTTC. Protein sequence: CASSPLGAGTSYEQYF.

This clone was recorded only once. DNA for the CDR3: TGTGCCAGCAGTTACTCCTGGGGAGCCACAGAAGCTTTCTTT. Translating it yields CASSYSWGATEAFF. This chain uses TRBV6-5 with TRBJ1-1; D uncertain. The length of the CDR3 is 14 residues. Deletions cut 0 bases from V and 8 bases from J, with 13 bases between. CDR1 is MNHEY, CDR2 SVGAGI, per germline.

The chain links TRBV9 to TRBJ2-7, with TRBD1 identical over 7 bases. With 4 bases clipped from V and 0 bases from J, the junction kept 7 bases outside the gene matches. The CDR3 is 15 amino acids. Germline CDR1 and CDR2: SGDLS and YYNGEE. The CDR3 loop is CASSPDRESSYEQYF. The CDR3 DNA is TGTGCCAGCAGCCCCGACAGGGAGAGCTCCTACGAGCAGTACTTC.

The chain carries TRBV5-1 and TRBJ2-3; 7 nucleotides match TRBD1. The V gene's germline CDR1 is SGHRS and CDR2 YFSETQ. With 1 base clipped from V and 2 bases from J, the junction kept 7 bases outside the gene matches. The CDR3 loop spans 16 amino acids. The CDR3 loop is CASSLLSGQPTDTQYF. Written as DNA, the CDR3 is TGCGCCAGCAGCTTGTTGTCGGGACAGCCCACAGATACGCAGTATTTT.

The chain is built from TRBV18 and TRBJ2-7; 8 nucleotides line up with TRBD2. Germline V gene sequence: CDR1 KGHSH, CDR2 LQKENI. The CDR3 has 16 amino acids. V shed 0 bases and J 0 bases; nucleotides not matched to a gene: 4. The CDR3 reads CASSPPVRGGSYEQYF. The CDR3 coding sequence is TGTGCCAGCTCACCACCGGTACGGGGGGGCTCCTACGAGCAGTACTTC.

The chain is built from TRBV30 and TRBJ2-1, with unresolved D. V was clipped by 0 bases and J by 10 bases, with 10 bases between them. Germline assignment: CDR1 GTSNPN and CDR2 SVGIG (reference sequence). The length of the CDR3 is 12 residues. The CDR3 DNA follows: TGTGCCTGGAGTGTAAGGTACGGGGAGCAGTTCTTC. This sequence encodes CAWSVRYGEQFF.

This clone has just one count. The chain links TRBV5-1 to TRBJ1-4; 10 positions agree with TRBD1. The ends lost 4 bases at V and 8 bases at J; junction bases unmatched: 8. CDR1 SGHRS and CDR2 YFSETQ come from the germline V gene. This CDR3 contains 15 residues. The CDR3 sequence: CASSGETGGSEKLFF. The CDR3 bases are TGCGCCAGCAGCGGAGAGACAGGGGGCTCAGAAAAACTGTTTTTT.

The rearrangement uses TRBV15 and TRBJ2-5; TRBD2 aligns across 7 bases. J gave up 0 bases and V 1 base, and 8 bases lay outside the gene matches. The CDR3 has 17 amino acids. Germline loops: CDR1 LNHNV, CDR2 YYDKDF (reference sequence). The CDR3 region is CATSRGVSGTHQETQYF. The DNA for the CDR3 is TGTGCCACCAGCAGAGGGGTAAGCGGGACCCACCAAGAGACCCAGTACTTC.

This chain links TRBV2 with TRBJ1-4; 8 nucleotides align to TRBD1. The germline V gene encodes CDR1 SNHLY and CDR2 FYNNEI. The CDR3 has 15 amino acids. V lost 6 bases and J lost 7; bases outside the gene matches: 10. The CDR3: CASSSRQGLGEKLFF. DNA of the CDR3: TGTGCCAGCAGCTCTAGACAGGGGCTCGGTGAAAAACTGTTTTTT.

This clone has more than one count but fewer than ten. The gene calls are TRBV6-5 and TRBJ1-5; D is uncertain. Germline CDR1 reads MNHEY; CDR2 reads SVGAGI. With 2 bases removed from V and 5 bases from J, the gap between germline ends came to 13 bases. CDR3 length equals 15 residues. CDR3 coding DNA: TGTGCCAGCAGTTACAACGGGAGGGTCCATCAGCCCCAGCATTTT. As protein: CASSYNGRVHQPQHF.

A single count supports this clone. This chain uses TRBV10-2 with TRBJ2-4; 9 bases are a match to TRBD1. Looked up from germline, CDR1 is WSHSY and CDR2 is SAAADI. CDR3 length: 17 residues. V dropped 2 bases and J dropped 1; count of bases not matched to a gene: 6. The CDR3 loop reads CASSEQSGQGAKNIQYF. The CDR3 DNA sequence: TGCGCCAGCAGTGAGCAGTCCGGACAGGGGGCCAAAAACATTCAGTACTTC.

CDR3 residues: CASSEGPNTEAFF. DNA of the CDR3: TGTGCCAGCAGTGAGGGTCCGAACACTGAAGCTTTCTTT. This chain links TRBV5-5 with TRBJ1-1, with unresolved D. V was trimmed by 5 bases and J by 1 base, leaving 9 bases between them. Germline-derived CDR1 and CDR2 are SGHKS and YYEKEE (reference sequence). The CDR3 length is 13 residues.

V usage is TRBV19 and J usage is TRBJ1-4, with a weak D call TRBD1 (6 bases). The V and J ends lost 6 bases and 5 bases respectively, with 13 bases between them. The CDR3 loop spans 14 amino acids. The germline gives CDR1 LNHDA, CDR2 SQIVND (reference sequence). This chain's CDR3 is CASSGLQGNEKLFF. DNA of the CDR3: TGTGCCAGTAGCGGATTACAGGGAAATGAAAAACTGTTTTTT.